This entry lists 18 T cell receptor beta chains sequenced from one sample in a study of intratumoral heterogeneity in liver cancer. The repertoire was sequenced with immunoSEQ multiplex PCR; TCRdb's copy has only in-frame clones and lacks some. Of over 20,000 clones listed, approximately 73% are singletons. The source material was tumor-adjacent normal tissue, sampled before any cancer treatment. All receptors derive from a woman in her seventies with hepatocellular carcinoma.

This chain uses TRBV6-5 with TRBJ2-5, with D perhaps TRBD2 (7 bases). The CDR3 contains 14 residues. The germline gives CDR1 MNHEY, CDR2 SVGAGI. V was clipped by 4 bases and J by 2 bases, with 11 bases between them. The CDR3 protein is CASSWGGAQETQYF. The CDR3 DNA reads TGTGCCAGCAGTTGGGGGGGCGCGCAAGAGACCCAGTACTTC.

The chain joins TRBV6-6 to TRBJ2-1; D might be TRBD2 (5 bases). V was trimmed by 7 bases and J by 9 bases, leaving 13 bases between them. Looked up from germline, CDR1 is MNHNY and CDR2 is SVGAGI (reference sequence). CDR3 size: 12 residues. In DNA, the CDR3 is TGTGCCAGCACCGCTACTCGGGGTGAGCAGTTCTTC. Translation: CASTATRGEQFF.

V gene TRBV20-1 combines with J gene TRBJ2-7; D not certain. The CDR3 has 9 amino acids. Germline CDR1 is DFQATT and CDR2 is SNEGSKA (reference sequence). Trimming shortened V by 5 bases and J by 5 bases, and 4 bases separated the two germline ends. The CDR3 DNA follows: TGCAGTGCTGGGGACGAGCAGTACTTC. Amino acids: CSAGDEQYF.

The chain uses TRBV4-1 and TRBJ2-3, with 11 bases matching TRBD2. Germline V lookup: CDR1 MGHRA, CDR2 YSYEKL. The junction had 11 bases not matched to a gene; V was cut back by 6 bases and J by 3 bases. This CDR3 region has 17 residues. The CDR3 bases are TGCGCCAGCAGTAAAAAGGGAGGGACTAGCGGAACAGATACGCAGTATTTT. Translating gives CASSKKGGTSGTDTQYF.

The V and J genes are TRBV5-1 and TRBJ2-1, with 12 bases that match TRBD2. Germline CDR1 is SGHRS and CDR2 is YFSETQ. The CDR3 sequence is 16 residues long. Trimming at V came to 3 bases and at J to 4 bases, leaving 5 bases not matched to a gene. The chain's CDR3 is CASSSVLAGGYNEQFF. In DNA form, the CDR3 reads TGCGCCAGCAGCTCGGTTCTAGCGGGGGGGTACAATGAGCAGTTCTTC.

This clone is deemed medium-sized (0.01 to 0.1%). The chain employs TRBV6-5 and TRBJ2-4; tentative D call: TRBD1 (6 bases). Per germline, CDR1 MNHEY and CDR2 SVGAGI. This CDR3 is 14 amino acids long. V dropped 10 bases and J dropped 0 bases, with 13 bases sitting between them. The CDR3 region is CAKNRDLAKNIQYF. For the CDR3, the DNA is TGTGCCAAGAACAGGGACCTAGCCAAAAACATTCAGTACTTC.

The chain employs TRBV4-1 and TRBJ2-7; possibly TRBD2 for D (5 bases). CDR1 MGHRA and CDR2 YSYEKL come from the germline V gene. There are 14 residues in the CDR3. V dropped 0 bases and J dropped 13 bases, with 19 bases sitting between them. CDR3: CASSQDRIASLLYF. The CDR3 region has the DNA TGCGCCAGCAGCCAAGATCGGATAGCGAGCCTCTTATACTTC.

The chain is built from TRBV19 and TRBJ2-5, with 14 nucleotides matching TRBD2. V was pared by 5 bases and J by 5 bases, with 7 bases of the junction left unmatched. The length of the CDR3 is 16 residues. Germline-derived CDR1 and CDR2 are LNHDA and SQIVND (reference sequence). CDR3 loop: CASSGGLAGVGETQYF. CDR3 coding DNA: TGTGCCAGTAGTGGGGGACTAGCGGGAGTCGGTGAGACCCAGTACTTC.

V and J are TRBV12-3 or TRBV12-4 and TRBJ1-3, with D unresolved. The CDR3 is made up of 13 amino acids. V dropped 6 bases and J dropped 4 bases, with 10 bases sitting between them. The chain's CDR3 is CASSSAAGNTIYF. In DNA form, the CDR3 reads TGTGCCAGCAGCTCCGCGGCCGGAAACACCATATATTTT.

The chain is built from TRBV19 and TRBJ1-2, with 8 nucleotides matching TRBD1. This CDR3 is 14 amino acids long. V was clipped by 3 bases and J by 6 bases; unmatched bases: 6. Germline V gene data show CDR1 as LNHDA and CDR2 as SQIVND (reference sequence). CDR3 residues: CASSMAGQGNGYTF. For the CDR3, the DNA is TGTGCCAGTAGTATGGCTGGACAGGGTAATGGCTACACCTTC.

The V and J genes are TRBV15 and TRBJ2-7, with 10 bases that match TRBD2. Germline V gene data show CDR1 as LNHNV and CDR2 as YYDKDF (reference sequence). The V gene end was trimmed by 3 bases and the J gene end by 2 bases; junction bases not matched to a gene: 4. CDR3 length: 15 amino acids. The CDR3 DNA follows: TGTGCCACCAGCAGGAAACTAGCGGGACCCTACGAGCAGTACTTC. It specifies CATSRKLAGPYEQYF.

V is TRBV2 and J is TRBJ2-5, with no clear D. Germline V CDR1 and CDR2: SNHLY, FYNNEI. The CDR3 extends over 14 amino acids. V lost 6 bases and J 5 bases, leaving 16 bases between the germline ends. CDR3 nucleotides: TGTGCCAGCAGGTCCGACCTTGGCCGGGAGACCCAGTACTTC. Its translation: CASRSDLGRETQYF.

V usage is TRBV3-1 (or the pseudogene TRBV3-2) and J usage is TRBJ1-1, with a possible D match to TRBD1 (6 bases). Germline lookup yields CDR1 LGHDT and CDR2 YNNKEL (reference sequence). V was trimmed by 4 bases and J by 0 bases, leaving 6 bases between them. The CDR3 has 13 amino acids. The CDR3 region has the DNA TGTGCCAGCAGCCGGGACATGAACACTGAAGCTTTCTTT. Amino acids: CASSRDMNTEAFF.

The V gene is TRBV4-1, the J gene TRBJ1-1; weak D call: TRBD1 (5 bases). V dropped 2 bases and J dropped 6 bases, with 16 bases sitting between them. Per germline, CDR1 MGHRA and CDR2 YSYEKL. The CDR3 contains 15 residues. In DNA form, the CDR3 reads TGCGCCAGCAGCCAATACGAGGGGAGGAGCGCTGAAGCTTTCTTT. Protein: CASSQYEGRSAEAFF.

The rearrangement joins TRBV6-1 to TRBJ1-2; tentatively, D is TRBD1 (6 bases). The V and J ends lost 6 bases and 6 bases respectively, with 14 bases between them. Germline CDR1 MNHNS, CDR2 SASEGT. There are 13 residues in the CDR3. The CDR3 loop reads CASSTGGGDGYTF. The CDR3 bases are TGTGCCAGCAGCACCGGTGGGGGCGATGGCTACACCTTC.

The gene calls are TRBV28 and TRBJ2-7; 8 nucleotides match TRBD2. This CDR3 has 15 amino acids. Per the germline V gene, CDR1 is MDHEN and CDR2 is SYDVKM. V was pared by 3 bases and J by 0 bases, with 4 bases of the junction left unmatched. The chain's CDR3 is CASSFSSGSSYEQYF. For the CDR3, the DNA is TGTGCCAGCAGTTTCTCGAGCGGGAGCTCCTACGAGCAGTACTTC.

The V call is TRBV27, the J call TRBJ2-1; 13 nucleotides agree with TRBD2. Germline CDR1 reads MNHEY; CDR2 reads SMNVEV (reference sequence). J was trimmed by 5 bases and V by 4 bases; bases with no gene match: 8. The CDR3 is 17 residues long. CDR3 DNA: TGTGCCAGCAGTTCGCCCGGGACTAGCGGGATACACAATGAGCAGTTCTTC. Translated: CASSSPGTSGIHNEQFF.

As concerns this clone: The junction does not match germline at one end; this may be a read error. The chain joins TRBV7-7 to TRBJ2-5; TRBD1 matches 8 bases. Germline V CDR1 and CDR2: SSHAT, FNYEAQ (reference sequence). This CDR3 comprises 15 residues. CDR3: CASSLTMDREETQYF. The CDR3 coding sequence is TGTGCTAGCAGCTTAACCATGGACAGGGAGGAGACCCAGTACTTC.